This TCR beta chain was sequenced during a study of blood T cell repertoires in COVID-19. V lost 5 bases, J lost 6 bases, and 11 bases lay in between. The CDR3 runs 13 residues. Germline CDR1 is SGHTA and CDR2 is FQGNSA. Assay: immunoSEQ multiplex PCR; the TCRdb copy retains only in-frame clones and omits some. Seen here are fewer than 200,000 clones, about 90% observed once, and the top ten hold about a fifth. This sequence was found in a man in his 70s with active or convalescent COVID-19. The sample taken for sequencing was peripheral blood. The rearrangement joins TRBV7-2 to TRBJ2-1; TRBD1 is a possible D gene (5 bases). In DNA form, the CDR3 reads TGTGCCAGCAGCCAGGGATACTTCAATGAGCAGTTCTTC. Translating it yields CASSQGYFNEQFF.